This TCR beta chain stems from a study of blood T cell repertoires in COVID-19. Study-level information: Specimens from acute and convalescent COVID-19 originated in the United States, Italy and Spain. From T cells, B-cell-depleted T cells, or PBMCs came the material, which was cDNA or gDNA.

Original handling: Using reference gene primer amplification, nucleated cell counts were estimated. Profiled with immunoSEQ multiplex PCR; TCRdb holds only in-frame clones, not every one. V and J calls and clone size are those listed in that table; D and trimming were worked out from the DNA. The repertoire includes 30,000 to 50,000 clones, over 85% of them detected once, and approximately 4.2% sits in the top ten. Looked up from germline, CDR1 is ENHRY and CDR2 is SYGVKD. The CDR3 totals 13 residues. The junction had 3 bases not matched to a gene; V was cut back by 3 bases and J by 7 bases. The sequencing input was peripheral blood. The sequence was obtained from a human donor with active COVID-19. The donor label of this sample is uncertain. The J gene is TRBJ1-5, the V gene TRBV10-3; 7 bases map to TRBD1. The CDR3, as DNA: TGTGCCATCAGTGAACAGGGGCGGCAGCCCCAGCATTTT. Residues: CAISEQGRQPQHF.